The 30 T cell receptor beta chains below all came from one sample that was sequenced in a study of OX40 agonist ivuxolimab in advanced cancers. Measured with immunoSEQ multiplex PCR; TCRdb has only the in-frame clones, and not every one. In the table there are 100,000 to 130,000 clones, approximately 89% of which are singletons. Sequencing was performed on CD4+ or CD8+ T cells sorted from blood, taken in a trial of the OX40 agonist ivuxolimab. The receptor set was obtained from an adult with an advanced solid tumor such as melanoma, head and neck, liver or kidney cancer.

In this sample, this clone turned up once. The chain employs TRBV2 and TRBJ2-1; weak D call: TRBD2 (6 bases). The CDR3 loop spans 14 amino acids. CDR1 SNHLY and CDR2 FYNNEI come from the germline V gene. V shed 6 bases and J shed 3 bases, with 12 bases lying between them. The CDR3 is CASRLGGVYNEQFF. The DNA for the CDR3 is TGTGCCAGCAGGCTCGGCGGGGTCTACAATGAGCAGTTCTTC.

The CDR3 nucleotides are TGTGCCAGCAGCTTAGGGACTAGCGGTGCATGGGCTTACGAGCAGTACTTC. Protein product: CASSLGTSGAWAYEQYF. The chain couples TRBV7-6 to TRBJ2-7; TRBD2 aligns across 10 bases. Germline V CDR1 and CDR2: SGHVS, FNYEAQ. The CDR3 sequence is 17 residues long. V gave up 1 base and J gave up 4 bases; unmatched junction bases: 10.

This clone has only one observation. This rearrangement joins TRBV5-1 to TRBJ2-5; D is possibly TRBD1 or TRBD2 (5 bases each). The germline V and J ends were trimmed by 4 bases and 4 bases, with 14 bases remaining between them. The CDR3 runs 14 residues. Per the germline V gene, CDR1 is SGHRS and CDR2 is YFSETQ. DNA of the CDR3: TGCGCCAGCAGCGTGGGATTTGGGGGAGAGACCCAGTACTTC. Translating gives CASSVGFGGETQYF.

The chain is built from TRBV29-1 and TRBJ2-7; tentative D call: TRBD1 (6 bases). Trimming stripped 4 bases from V and 0 bases from J, with 10 bases between. CDR1 SQVTM and CDR2 ANQGSEA come from the germline V gene. The CDR3 has 13 residues. CDR3 in DNA: TGCAGCGTTGGGACAGCCGGCTCCTACGAGCAGTACTTC. It is translated as CSVGTAGSYEQYF.

This clone was detected only a few times. This chain connects TRBV7-3 to TRBJ2-2; tentative D call: TRBD2 (6 bases). The ends were cut back, 1 base at V and 6 bases at J, with 6 bases in the middle. This CDR3 has 13 amino acids. Germline V gene lookup returns CDR1 SGHTA and CDR2 FQGTGA. CDR3 residues: CASSLRRAGELFF. The CDR3 coding sequence is TGTGCCAGCAGCTTAAGGAGGGCCGGGGAGCTGTTTTTT.

J is TRBJ1-5 and V is TRBV19, with a weak D call TRBD1 (6 bases). The CDR3 loop spans 12 amino acids. Trimming left V 7 bases short and J 6 bases short, with 10 bases between. Germline loops: CDR1 LNHDA, CDR2 SQIVND (reference sequence). The CDR3 DNA follows: TGTGCCAGTAACCTACAGGGTCAGCCCCAGCATTTT. As protein: CASNLQGQPQHF.

This rearrangement joins TRBV5-4 to TRBJ2-3; the match to TRBD2 covers 11 bases. Germline CDR1 is SGHNT and CDR2 is YYREEE (reference sequence). J gave up 2 bases and V 4 bases, and 6 bases lay outside the gene matches. The CDR3 covers 16 residues. The CDR3: CASSVGTSGHTDTQYF. In nucleotides, the CDR3 is TGTGCCAGCAGCGTGGGGACTAGCGGACACACAGATACGCAGTATTTT.

In the case of this clone: The sample has other DNA sequences that encode this CDR3 too. The V and J genes are TRBV14 and TRBJ2-7; D not certain. V lost 1 base and J 4 bases, leaving 5 bases between the germline ends. Germline assignment: CDR1 SGHDN and CDR2 FVKESK. The CDR3 is 12 amino acids. CDR3 nucleotides: TGTGCCAGCAGCCAAGTTAGTTACGAGCAGTACTTC. As protein: CASSQVSYEQYF. Together with reference TRBV14 and TRBJ2-7, the CDR3 gives the full variable domain: EAGVTQFPSHSVIEKGQTVTLRCDPISGHDNLYWYRRVMGKEIKFLLHFVKESKQDESGMPNNRFLAERTGGTYSTLKVQPAELEDSGVYFCASSQVSYEQYFGPGTRLTVT.

The chain recombines TRBV6-1 with TRBJ1-5, with 8 bases that match TRBD1. Germline V gene lookup returns CDR1 MNHNS and CDR2 SASEGT. CDR3 length: 14 amino acids. The ends lost 8 bases at V and 2 bases at J; junction bases unmatched: 5. The CDR3 nucleotides are TGTGCCAGCTTCGGGGGACAGGGCAATCAGCCCCAGCATTTT. Amino acid sequence: CASFGGQGNQPQHF.

This chain uses TRBV2 with TRBJ2-7; no reliable D call. Trimming took off 1 base at V and 8 bases at J, with 6 bases between the two ends. The CDR3 spans 11 residues. Germline CDR1 and CDR2: SNHLY and FYNNEI. The CDR3 nucleotides are TGTGCCAGCAGTGAAGAGGCGAAGCAGTACTTC. Protein: CASSEEAKQYF.

The rearrangement joins TRBV5-1 to TRBJ1-1, with 9 bases matching TRBD1. The CDR3 spans 15 residues. CDR1 and CDR2 (germline): SGHRS, YFSETQ. The trim removed 0 bases at V and 1 base at J, leaving 1 base unmatched. The CDR3 nucleotides read TGCGCCAGCAGCTTGGTACAGGGGGCGAACACTGAAGCTTTCTTT. It translates to CASSLVQGANTEAFF. The entire variable domain, with the rest obtained from reference TRBV5-1 and TRBJ1-1, is as follows: KAGVTQTPRYLIKTRGQQVTLSCSPISGHRSVSWYQQTPGQGLQFLFEYFSETQRNKGNFPGRFSGRQFSNSRSEMNVSTLELGDSALYLCASSLVQGANTEAFFGQGTRLTVV.

V and J are TRBV10-1 and TRBJ2-1; D may be TRBD1 (5 bases). Germline lookup yields CDR1 WNHNN and CDR2 SYGVQD (reference sequence). V gave up 6 bases and J gave up 3 bases, with 15 bases separating them. The CDR3 extends over 15 amino acids. CDR3 sequence: CASSDGWGLYNEQFF. CDR3 sequence (DNA): TGCGCCAGCAGCGACGGCTGGGGCCTCTACAATGAGCAGTTCTTC.

The chain has TRBV6-1 and TRBJ1-1, with a weak D call TRBD1 (5 bases). This CDR3 region has 16 residues. Trimming took 2 bases from V and 6 from J, leaving 19 bases between them. From germline, CDR1 is MNHNS and CDR2 SASEGT. The CDR3 bases are TGTGCCAGCAGTGAACAACCGGCAGGGTTGGGTCCTGAAGCTTTCTTT. This gives the protein CASSEQPAGLGPEAFF.

The CDR3: CASSYGGGAGETQYF. In nucleotides, the CDR3 is TGTGCCAGCAGTTACGGCGGGGGGGCCGGGGAGACCCAGTACTTC. V and J are TRBV6-6 and TRBJ2-5; 9 nucleotides match TRBD2. Looked up from germline, CDR1 is MNHNY and CDR2 is SVGAGI (reference sequence). With V trimmed by 2 bases and J by 5 bases, 6 bases remained unmatched. The CDR3 has 15 residues.

This chain uses TRBV29-1 with TRBJ2-2; D remains unclear. Trimming took off 6 bases at V and 0 bases at J, with 8 bases between the two ends. The CDR3 is made up of 13 amino acids. Per the germline V gene, CDR1 is SQVTM and CDR2 is ANQGSEA. CDR3 sequence (DNA): TGCAGCGTGGTTTCCCCGAACACCGGGGAGCTGTTTTTT. It encodes CSVVSPNTGELFF.

This clone was seen just once. This chain links TRBV4-1 with TRBJ2-7, with 7 positions matching TRBD1. Trimming at V came to 1 base and at J to 4 bases, leaving 4 bases not matched to a gene. Germline V CDR1 and CDR2: MGHRA, YSYEKL. This CDR3 has 14 amino acids. The CDR3 sequence is CASSQGQGSYEQYF. The CDR3 DNA is TGCGCCAGCAGCCAAGGACAGGGTTCTTACGAGCAGTACTTC.

The chain couples TRBV19 to TRBJ2-1, with 9 positions matching TRBD2. The germline V gene encodes CDR1 LNHDA and CDR2 SQIVND (reference sequence). Trimming removed 1 base from V and 3 bases from J; junction bases left unmatched: 16. This CDR3 is built from 20 residues. CDR3 protein: CASSIVSAGGSNSNYNEQFF. The CDR3 DNA follows: TGTGCCAGTAGTATAGTCTCAGCGGGGGGCTCCAACTCCAACTACAATGAGCAGTTCTTC.

The chain couples TRBV5-1 to TRBJ2-7; perhaps TRBD1 as D (5 bases). The CDR3 loop spans 14 amino acids. With 0 bases removed from V and 3 bases from J, the gap between germline ends came to 10 bases. Germline V gene lookup returns CDR1 SGHRS and CDR2 YFSETQ. This chain's CDR3 is CASSLVGRDYEQYF. The DNA of the CDR3 is TGCGCCAGCAGCTTGGTTGGCAGGGACTACGAGCAGTACTTC.

The chain combines TRBV6-6 with TRBJ2-5; D is undetermined. The CDR3 is made up of 12 amino acids. The germline V gene has CDR1 MNHNY and CDR2 SVGAGI (reference sequence). V lost 2 bases and J lost 2, with 3 bases in between. CDR3 coding DNA: TGTGCCAGCAGTTACGGGCAAGAGACCCAGTACTTC. This encodes CASSYGQETQYF.

This chain links TRBV9 with TRBJ1-2, with TRBD1 as a possible D gene (6 bases). V lost 0 bases and J 5 bases, leaving 14 bases between the germline ends. The CDR3 is 15 amino acids. Germline V lookup: CDR1 SGDLS, CDR2 YYNGEE. The CDR3 reads CASSVDGGARYGYTF. The CDR3 region has the DNA TGTGCCAGCAGCGTAGATGGGGGCGCAAGGTATGGCTACACCTTC.

The DNA of the CDR3 is TGCGCCTCTAAGGGGACTAGCAGGACAGATACGCAGTATTTT. As protein: CASKGTSRTDTQYF. V usage is TRBV10-2 and J usage is TRBJ2-3, with TRBD2 matching over 9 bases. Germline CDR1 WSHSY, CDR2 SAAADI. The length of the CDR3 is 14 residues. After removal of 11 bases from V and 3 bases from J, the junction contained 9 bases not matched to a gene.

CDR3 in DNA: TGCGCCAGCAGCCACCTCAGGGGCCTTAATGAAAAACTGTTTTTT. Its translation: CASSHLRGLNEKLFF. The rearrangement joins TRBV4-1 to TRBJ1-4, with D maybe TRBD1 (6 bases). The V and J ends lost 3 bases and 4 bases respectively, with 12 bases between them. This CDR3 has 15 amino acids. CDR1 is MGHRA, CDR2 YSYEKL, per germline.

This chain joins TRBV5-1 and TRBJ2-7; TRBD1 is a possible D gene (5 bases). This CDR3 has 14 amino acids. The V and J ends lost 4 bases and 5 bases respectively, with 16 bases between them. The germline V gene encodes CDR1 SGHRS and CDR2 YFSETQ. The CDR3 coding sequence is TGCGCCAGCAGCGGGCAGGGTCCAAAGGACGAGCAGTACTTC. The encoded protein is CASSGQGPKDEQYF. Filled out from reference TRBV5-1 and TRBJ2-7, the complete variable domain reads KAGVTQTPRYLIKTRGQQVTLSCSPISGHRSVSWYQQTPGQGLQFLFEYFSETQRNKGNFPGRFSGRQFSNSRSEMNVSTLELGDSALYLCASSGQGPKDEQYFGPGTRLTVT.

The rearrangement uses TRBV7-9 and TRBJ2-3; tentative D call: TRBD2 (5 bases). The CDR3 is 14 residues long. Trimming took off 2 bases at V and 5 bases at J, with 11 bases between the two ends. CDR1 is SEHNR and CDR2 is FQNEAQ in the germline V gene (reference sequence). The CDR3 here is CASSLLLAVDTQYF. The CDR3 bases are TGTGCCAGCAGCTTACTCCTAGCTGTAGATACGCAGTATTTT.

This clone appeared a few times. The junction differs from germline at one of its ends, possibly a read error. The V gene is TRBV11-3, the J gene TRBJ1-1; D ambiguous. Germline V lookup: CDR1 SGHNT, CDR2 YENEEA. The CDR3 covers 12 residues. CDR3 DNA sequence: TGTGCCAGCAGCCCCAAGCCAAGCGAGGACCTCTTT. Protein product: CASSPKPSEDLF. The full variable domain, rest sourced from reference TRBV11-3 and TRBJ1-1, is EAGVVQSPRYKIIEKKQPVAFWCNPISGHNTLYWYLQNLGQGPELLIRYENEEAVDDSQLPKDRFSAERLKGVDSTLKIQPAELGDSAVYLCASSPKPSEDLFGQGTRLTVV.

J is TRBJ1-1 and V is TRBV6-1; TRBD1 aligns across 10 bases. CDR3 length equals 14 residues. With 4 bases clipped from V and 8 bases from J, the junction kept 7 bases outside the gene matches. CDR1 is MNHNS, CDR2 SASEGT, per germline. The CDR3 is CASSASTGGREAFF. The CDR3 DNA is TGTGCCAGCAGTGCATCGACAGGGGGCCGGGAAGCTTTCTTT.

The rearrangement joins TRBV5-5 to TRBJ2-7; maybe TRBD1 (6 bases). Trimming left V 4 bases short and J 2 bases short, with 16 bases between. Germline assignment: CDR1 SGHKS and CDR2 YYEKEE (reference sequence). CDR3 length equals 15 residues. CDR3 residues: CASSPLRTEPYEQYF. CDR3 DNA: TGTGCCAGCAGCCCTCTAAGGACAGAGCCCTACGAGCAGTACTTC.

This clone appeared once. This chain connects TRBV5-8 to TRBJ2-1; TRBD2 might be the D (7 bases). CDR3 length equals 13 residues. The V end lost 5 bases, the J end lost 16 bases, and 22 bases lay between the germline ends. The germline gives CDR1 SGHTS, CDR2 YDEGEE. The CDR3 region is CASSKGGGGRGFF. The CDR3 DNA sequence: TGTGCCAGCAGTAAGGGCGGCGGGGGCAGGGGTTTCTTC.

The DNA for the CDR3 is TGTGCCTGGAGCCCTGCTGACAGGGGGCAGGGCTACACCTTC. Translating gives CAWSPADRGQGYTF. V usage is TRBV30 and J usage is TRBJ1-2, with 10 bases fitting TRBD1. Germline lookup yields CDR1 GTSNPN and CDR2 SVGIG (reference sequence). The V segment lost 3 bases and the J segment 8 bases; nucleotides outside the gene matches: 9. The CDR3 length is 14 residues.

The chain uses TRBV2 and TRBJ2-3; D is unresolved. With 8 bases removed from V and 4 bases from J, the gap between germline ends came to 13 bases. The CDR3 is 13 amino acids. Per germline, CDR1 SNHLY and CDR2 FYNNEI. The CDR3 DNA is TGTGCCAGCTGTAAGGGCTGGGCAGATACGCAGTATTTT. It translates to CASCKGWADTQYF.